This T cell receptor (beta chain) derives from a study of technical replicates of blood from several donors. TCRdb's copy holds only in-frame clones and misses some; the assay was immunoSEQ multiplex PCR. The top ten hold around 12% of the sample, which has 15,000 to 20,000 clones, 87% seen once. Germline CDR1 is LNHDA and CDR2 is SQIVND (reference sequence). Unmatched junction bases numbered 9, after V lost 4 bases and J lost 4 bases. This CDR3 spans 16 amino acids. Sequenced material: PBMCs. V usage is TRBV19 and J usage is TRBJ1-5; 8 bases line up with TRBD1. The sequence was collected from a human donor in good health. The CDR3 DNA follows: TGTGCCAGTAGTACCCCCACAGGGGGGGATAATCAGCCCCAGCATTTT. Its protein product is CASSTPTGGDNQPQHF.